The 21 T cell receptor beta chains reported below all come from one sample, sequenced in a study of cytomegalovirus exposure and HLA in healthy donors (dated by TCRdb to about 2017). Receptor amplification or capture employed the immunoSEQ multiplex PCR assay. For the multiplex PCR, a mixture combining 60 forward primers for TCR Vbeta segments and 13 reverse primers for TCR Jbeta segments was used. This immuneACCESS table, as held by TCRdb, lists in-frame sequences with V and J called but not all clones. Of the missing ones, under half trace to an unresolved V gene in checked studies; the others have no known cause. The sample data list around 120,000 clones, and approximately 83% of these were observed just once. The top ten clonotypes cover 1% to 1.5% of the sample. Sequencing input: PBMCs. The receptors were sampled from a girl aged 2-10 years in good health and CMV-seronegative.

The chain links TRBV2 to TRBJ2-1, with D possibly TRBD2 on 6 matching bases. There are 11 residues in the CDR3. CDR1 is SNHLY and CDR2 is FYNNEI in the germline V gene. Trimming took off 5 bases at V and 10 bases at J, with 9 bases between the two ends. CDR3 amino acids: CASSTLAEQFF. The DNA for the CDR3 is TGTGCCAGCAGTACCCTAGCGGAGCAGTTCTTC.

Written as DNA, the CDR3 is TGTGCCAGCAGCGTCGGGTTGCGTAGTGTCGCTTACGAGCAGTACTTC. Its translation is CASSVGLRSVAYEQYF. V usage is TRBV28 and J usage is TRBJ2-7; no definite D call. Trimming shortened V by 6 bases and J by 4 bases, and 22 bases separated the two germline ends. CDR1 and CDR2 from the germline V gene are MDHEN and SYDVKM. This CDR3 contains 16 residues. The entire variable domain, with the rest obtained from reference TRBV28 and TRBJ2-7, is as follows: DVKVTQSSRYLVKRTGEKVFLECVQDMDHENMFWYRQDPGLGLRLIYFSYDVKMKEKGDIPEGYSVSREKKERFSLILESASTNQTSMYLCASSVGLRSVAYEQYFGPGTRLTVT.

The V and J genes are TRBV6-6 and TRBJ1-2, with D unclear. CDR1 and CDR2 (germline): MNHNY, SVGAGI (reference sequence). There are 14 residues in the CDR3. V shed 8 bases and J shed 6 bases, with 19 bases lying between them. The CDR3 here is CASSTTPGWDGYTF. The CDR3 region has the DNA TGTGCCAGCTCAACCACTCCGGGTTGGGATGGCTACACCTTC.

The V gene is TRBV5-4, the J gene TRBJ2-7; 9 bases fit TRBD1. The CDR3 length is 15 residues. Unmatched junction bases numbered 8, after V lost 0 bases and J lost 7 bases. Germline lookup yields CDR1 SGHNT and CDR2 YYREEE (reference sequence). This CDR3 reads CASSLDGTGRVEQYF. CDR3 nucleotide sequence: TGTGCCAGCAGCTTGGACGGGACAGGGAGGGTAGAGCAGTACTTC.

This chain joins TRBV5-6 and TRBJ1-1, with D uncertain. V lost 0 bases and J 0 bases, leaving 9 bases between the germline ends. Germline loops: CDR1 SGHDT, CDR2 YYEEEE. CDR3 length: 15 amino acids. The DNA of the CDR3 is TGTGCCAGCAGCTTGGAAGCCCGAATGAACACTGAAGCTTTCTTT. Its translation is CASSLEARMNTEAFF.

The rearrangement joins TRBV2 to TRBJ1-1; 7 bases map to TRBD1. This CDR3 has 14 amino acids. From germline, CDR1 is SNHLY and CDR2 FYNNEI. V lost 3 bases, J lost 7 bases, and 8 bases stayed unmatched. CDR3: CASSDDRQGGEAFF. The CDR3 nucleotides read TGTGCCAGCAGTGACGATAGGCAGGGGGGTGAAGCTTTCTTT.

The J gene is TRBJ1-2, the V gene TRBV7-6, with TRBD1 matching over 10 bases. This CDR3 has 13 residues. Germline V CDR1 and CDR2: SGHVS, FNYEAQ. V shed 6 bases and J 7 bases; nucleotides not matched to a gene: 5. Written as DNA, the CDR3 is TGTGCCAGCAGTTTGGGGACAGGGGTTGGCTACACCTTC. Translating it yields CASSLGTGVGYTF.

The J gene is TRBJ2-3, the V gene TRBV2, with 7 bases identical to TRBD1. V shed 6 bases, J shed 4 bases, and the junction held 13 bases outside the gene matches. The CDR3 totals 16 residues. Germline V gives CDR1 SNHLY, CDR2 FYNNEI. CDR3 sequence reads: CASSPLGQENPDTQYF. CDR3 nucleotide sequence: TGTGCCAGCAGCCCACTAGGACAGGAGAACCCAGATACGCAGTATTTT.

The chain carries TRBV5-6 and TRBJ2-4; the match to TRBD2 covers 7 bases. This CDR3 contains 14 residues. CDR1 is SGHDT, CDR2 YYEEEE, per germline. The trim removed 1 base at V and 3 bases at J, leaving 1 base unmatched. The DNA of the CDR3 is TGTGCCAGCAGCTTGTTAGCGGGCAAAAACATTCAGTACTTC. This translates into CASSLLAGKNIQYF.

CDR3 sequence reads: CASSSFDSTEAFF. As DNA, the CDR3 is TGTGCCAGCAGTTCATTCGACAGTACTGAAGCTTTCTTT. The chain combines TRBV27 with TRBJ1-1; a weak D match, TRBD1 (5 bases). CDR1 MNHEY and CDR2 SMNVEV come from the germline V gene (reference sequence). Trimming cost V 4 bases and J 5 bases, with 11 bases left between them. This CDR3 contains 13 residues.

This rearrangement joins TRBV7-9 to TRBJ1-1; no firm D call. Germline V CDR1 and CDR2: SEHNR, FQNEAQ (reference sequence). The CDR3 is 12 amino acids. V dropped 0 bases and J dropped 6 bases, with 5 bases sitting between them. The DNA for the CDR3 is TGTGCCAGCAGCTTAGCGGGCGCTGAAGCTTTCTTT. Protein sequence: CASSLAGAEAFF.

The rearrangement links TRBV9 to TRBJ1-1, with D maybe TRBD1 (6 bases). This CDR3 has 14 amino acids. The germline CDR1 and CDR2 sequences are SGDLS and YYNGEE. The V end was cut by 4 bases, the J end by 1 base, with 11 bases between. The CDR3 region has the DNA TGTGCCAGCAGCCCTCAGACAGGGAACACTGAAGCTTTCTTT. Translating gives CASSPQTGNTEAFF.

V is TRBV11-2 and J is TRBJ1-1; TRBD1 aligns across 9 bases. With 6 bases clipped from V and 4 bases from J, the junction kept 6 bases outside the gene matches. This CDR3 region has 14 residues. Germline CDR1 is SGHAT and CDR2 is FQNNGV. CDR3 amino acids: CASSPQGAFTEAFF. The DNA for the CDR3 is TGTGCCAGCAGTCCACAGGGGGCTTTCACTGAAGCTTTCTTT.

V usage is TRBV19 and J usage is TRBJ1-2, with TRBD1 as a possible D gene (6 bases). The V and J ends lost 7 bases and 4 bases respectively, with 10 bases between them. The CDR3 is 12 amino acids. Germline V gene lookup returns CDR1 LNHDA and CDR2 SQIVND (reference sequence). The CDR3 DNA sequence: TGTGCCAGTACCGCGACAGGCTATGGCTACACCTTC. Residues: CASTATGYGYTF.

The chain has TRBV10-3 and TRBJ1-2, with TRBD1 matching over 9 bases. CDR3 length: 15 amino acids. With V trimmed by 4 bases and J by 7 bases, 10 bases remained unmatched. The germline V gene has CDR1 ENHRY and CDR2 SYGVKD. In DNA form, the CDR3 reads TGTGCCATCAGTGTATCCCCGGACAGGGGTTTTGGCTACACCTTC. Translating gives CAISVSPDRGFGYTF.

The rearrangement uses TRBV14 and TRBJ2-5; tentatively, D is TRBD2 (5 bases). Trimming stripped 0 bases from V and 5 bases from J, with 13 bases between. Germline CDR1 reads SGHDN; CDR2 reads FVKESK. This CDR3 has 15 residues. CDR3 in DNA: TGTGCCAGCAGCCAAGAAAGCCAGCAGCGGGAGACCCAGTACTTC. It translates to CASSQESQQRETQYF. The full variable domain, completed using reference TRBV14 and TRBJ2-5, is EAGVTQFPSHSVIEKGQTVTLRCDPISGHDNLYWYRRVMGKEIKFLLHFVKESKQDESGMPNNRFLAERTGGTYSTLKVQPAELEDSGVYFCASSQESQQRETQYFGPGTRLLVL.

The genes are TRBV4-2 and TRBJ2-1; D might be TRBD2 (7 bases). Deletions cut 3 bases from V and 6 bases from J, with 18 bases between. Per the germline V gene, CDR1 is LGHNA and CDR2 is YNFKEQ. The CDR3 loop spans 16 amino acids. For the CDR3, the DNA is TGTGCCAGCAGCCAGGAAGAGGGAGGGGGTACCAATGAGCAGTTCTTC. Encoded protein: CASSQEEGGGTNEQFF.

This chain connects TRBV2 to TRBJ1-2; D remains unclear. V was cut by 6 bases and J by 2 bases, with 16 bases left in between. Germline loops: CDR1 SNHLY, CDR2 FYNNEI. The CDR3 sequence is 15 residues long. CDR3 sequence: CASRSLSTRNYGYTF. For the CDR3, the DNA is TGTGCCAGCAGATCGCTTTCAACGAGAAACTATGGCTACACCTTC.

This clone was seen once. The rearrangement links TRBV15 to TRBJ1-5, with D tentatively TRBD1 (5 bases). This CDR3 comprises 15 residues. Trimming took 7 bases from V and 4 from J, leaving 17 bases between them. Germline V gene lookup returns CDR1 LNHNV and CDR2 YYDKDF (reference sequence). CDR3 sequence reads: CATTLGLGRNQPQHF. The CDR3 coding sequence is TGTGCCACCACCCTCGGGTTGGGGCGGAATCAGCCCCAGCATTTT.

The J gene is TRBJ1-4, the V gene TRBV7-2, with 10 bases matching TRBD1. The CDR3 consists of 15 residues. The germline CDR1 and CDR2 sequences are SGHTA and FQGNSA. V shed 5 bases, J shed 10 bases, and the junction held 10 bases outside the gene matches. CDR3 loop: CASSLSTGGEGKLFF. The CDR3 region has the DNA TGTGCCAGCAGCCTCTCGACAGGGGGCGAGGGAAAACTGTTTTTT.

This chain connects TRBV2 to TRBJ1-3; D gene ambiguous. CDR1 is SNHLY and CDR2 is FYNNEI in the germline V gene. CDR3 length: 13 residues. Trimming removed 6 bases from V and 4 bases from J, with 10 bases in between. CDR3 residues: CASSRGAGNTIYF. The CDR3 DNA follows: TGTGCCAGCAGCCGGGGTGCCGGAAACACCATATATTTT.